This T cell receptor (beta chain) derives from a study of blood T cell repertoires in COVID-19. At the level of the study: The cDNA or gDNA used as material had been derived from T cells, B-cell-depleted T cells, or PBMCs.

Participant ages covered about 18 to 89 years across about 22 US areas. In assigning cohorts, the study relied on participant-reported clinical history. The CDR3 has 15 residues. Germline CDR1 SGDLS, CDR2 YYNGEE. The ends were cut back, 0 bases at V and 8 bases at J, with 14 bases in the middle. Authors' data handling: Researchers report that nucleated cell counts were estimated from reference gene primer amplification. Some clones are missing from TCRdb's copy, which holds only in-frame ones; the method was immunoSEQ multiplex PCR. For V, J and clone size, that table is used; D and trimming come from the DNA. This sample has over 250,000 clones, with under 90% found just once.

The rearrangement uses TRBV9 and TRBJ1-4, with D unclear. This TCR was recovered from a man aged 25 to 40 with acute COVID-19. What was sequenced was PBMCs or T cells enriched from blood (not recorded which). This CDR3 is CASSVGVSSQEKLFF. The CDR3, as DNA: TGTGCCAGCAGCGTAGGAGTATCCTCACAGGAAAAACTGTTTTTT.